Given below is one T cell receptor beta chain in context. This sample was included in a study of cytomegalovirus exposure and HLA in healthy donors. Germline V gives CDR1 SGHDN, CDR2 FVKESK. The CDR3 runs to 14 residues. V trimming: 4 bases; J trimming: 7 bases; junction bases outside the gene matches: 8. PCR employed 60 Vbeta and 13 Jbeta primers. TCRdb's copy holds only in-frame clones and misses some; the assay was immunoSEQ multiplex PCR. The sample lists some 120,000 clones; 55% to 75% were seen once. This sequence was found in a young man in good health and CMV-seropositive. J is TRBJ2-7 and V is TRBV14, with TRBD1 identical over 9 bases. The sequenced sample was PBMCs. CDR3 protein: CASSRRGTGWEQYF. The CDR3 DNA reads as TGTGCCAGCAGCCGACGCGGGACAGGGTGGGAGCAGTACTTC.